This T cell receptor (beta chain) came from a study of vaccination and CD4 T cells after COVID-19. General observations from the study: Among reactive clones from convalescent patients, a median about 83% appeared only post-vaccination.

The treatment: 10-day PBMC culture with coronavirus spike peptide pools or control peptides (ViraFEST assay). March to December 2020 was the span of positive PCR dates, which predated US Alpha, Beta and Delta variants. This clonotype was detected only a few times. Antigen specificity is unknown. At the Johns Hopkins FTIC core, DNA taken from cultured CD4+ T cells was sequenced by way of the Oncomine TCR Beta short-read assay. TCRdb reprocessed the PCR reads with MiXCR, giving one entry per CDR3 protein. The sample holds about 19,000 distinct CDR3 sequences; 70% are singletons and the top ten take less than 6%. V was pared by 6 bases and J by 7 bases, with 19 bases between. The CDR3 has 14 residues. Germline V gene data show CDR1 as MNHNS and CDR2 as SASEGT.

This TCR came from a human donor who had recovered from COVID-19. This chain joins TRBV6-1 and TRBJ2-7, with a tentative D call TRBD1 (6 bases). What was sequenced was CD4+ T cells from blood, cultured in vitro. Here the CDR3 reads CASSDQGSIREQYF. The CDR3 region has the DNA TGTGCCAGCAGCGACCAGGGGAGTATCCGAGAGCAGTACTTC.